This TCR beta chain is drawn from a study of T cell changes during pregnancy in multiple sclerosis (dated by TCRdb to between 2018 and 2021). General notes on the study: Changes in the T cell repertoire over the course of pregnancy were examined in this study in women with multiple sclerosis.

Between the V and J ends, shortened by 5 bases and 5 bases respectively, the junction contains 12 bases. Reading from cysteine to phenylalanine, the CDR3 counts 14 amino acids. The read is trimmed to its CDR3 DNA, 42 bases read in frame from base 1. The germline V gene specifies SNHLY as CDR1 and FYNNEI as CDR2. The library was generated by the immunoSEQ multiplex PCR assay. TCRdb took over this immuneACCESS table, retaining in-frame rearrangements with V and J assigned. Such tables are incomplete; in checked studies, under half of the missing clones stem from an unresolved V gene, and the remainder is unexplained. The sample yields tens of thousands of clones; 92% were counted once. The ten largest clones capture about 1.5% of the sample. Worth noting for this clone: The specificity of this receptor is unknown. The sample holds no much larger clone one base away, and base qualities are not on file.

The receptor was derived from a female donor with multiple sclerosis, enrolled in a pregnancy study. The sequencing used peripheral blood, collected after pregnancy. In this chain, TRBV2 is recombined with TRBJ2-2; the D gene is perhaps TRBD1, on 6 matching bases. The DNA sequence follows: TGTGCCAGCAGTAGGGGACACGCGACCGGGGAGCTGTTTTTT. Its translation is CASSRGHATGELFF.